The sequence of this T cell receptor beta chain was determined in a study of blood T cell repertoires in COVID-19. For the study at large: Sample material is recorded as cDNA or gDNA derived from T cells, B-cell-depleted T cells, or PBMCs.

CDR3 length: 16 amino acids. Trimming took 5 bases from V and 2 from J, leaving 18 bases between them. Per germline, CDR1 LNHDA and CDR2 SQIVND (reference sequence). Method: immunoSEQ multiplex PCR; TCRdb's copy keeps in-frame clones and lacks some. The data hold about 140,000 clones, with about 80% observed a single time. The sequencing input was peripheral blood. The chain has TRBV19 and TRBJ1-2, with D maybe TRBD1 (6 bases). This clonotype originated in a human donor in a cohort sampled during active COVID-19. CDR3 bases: TGTGCCAGTAGTCAAAGACCCCGGACAGAGAACTATGGCTACACCTTC. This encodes CASSQRPRTENYGYTF.